These 32 T cell receptor beta chains came from one sample sequenced in a study of T cells in localized non-small cell lung cancer. Repertoires were generated with immunoSEQ multiplex PCR, while TCRdb's copy carries only in-frame clones and drops some. The sample lists roughly 48,000 clones, about 80% occurring once. Material: peripheral blood, obtained before any cancer treatment. The origin of the receptors is a man between 40 and 70 years old with stage I squamous cell lung carcinoma.

V gene TRBV30 combines with J gene TRBJ2-3, with 9 bases that match TRBD2. The CDR3 length is 13 residues. The germline gives CDR1 GTSNPN, CDR2 SVGIG (reference sequence). For the CDR3, the DNA is TGTGCGCGGGGCGCGGGGGGGGTAGATACGCAGTATTTT. It codes for CARGAGGVDTQYF.

The chain uses TRBV7-2 and TRBJ1-2; a possible D gene is TRBD1 (5 bases). The CDR3 is 14 amino acids. V lost 1 base and J lost 4, with 10 bases in between. Germline V gene data show CDR1 as SGHTA and CDR2 as FQGNSA. The CDR3 sequence: CASSLDGTPYGYTF. The CDR3, as DNA: TGTGCCAGCAGCTTAGATGGGACCCCCTATGGCTACACCTTC.

The chain couples TRBV2 to TRBJ1-5, with 8 positions matching TRBD1. In germline, CDR1 is SNHLY, CDR2 FYNNEI. Losses at the gene ends were 5 bases for V and 4 bases for J; bases not matched to a gene: 7. CDR3 length: 15 residues. CDR3 protein: CASSLDRDRNQPQHF. Here the CDR3 DNA reads TGTGCCAGCAGTTTGGACAGGGACCGTAATCAGCCCCAGCATTTT.

CDR3 DNA sequence: TGTGCTAGTGGTTTAGGGTCCACGAACACCGGGGAGCTGTTTTTT. Translation gives CASGLGSTNTGELFF. The rearrangement links TRBV12-5 to TRBJ2-2, with D unresolved. Trimming took 3 bases from V and 0 from J, leaving 8 bases between them. The CDR3 is 15 amino acids. The germline CDR1 and CDR2 sequences are LGHNT and FRNRAP.

The V gene is TRBV5-1, the J gene TRBJ2-2, with D perhaps given as TRBD1 or TRBD2 (5 bases each). Between the trimmed V and J ends, which lost 4 bases and 4 bases, there was a span of 11 bases. The V gene's germline CDR1 is SGHRS and CDR2 YFSETQ. The CDR3 extends over 14 amino acids. The CDR3 DNA follows: TGCGCCAGCAGCCGGGACCCCCGCACCGGGGAGCTGTTTTTT. Translating gives CASSRDPRTGELFF.

There are a few counts of this clone. V gene TRBV27 combines with J gene TRBJ1-3; a possible D gene is TRBD1 (6 bases). There are 15 residues in the CDR3. The germline V and J ends were trimmed by 6 bases and 0 bases, with 12 bases remaining between them. Germline-derived CDR1 and CDR2 are MNHEY and SMNVEV (reference sequence). The CDR3 DNA sequence: TGTGCCAGCAGGCGAACAGGGTTCTCTGGAAACACCATATATTTT. Translating gives CASRRTGFSGNTIYF.

The chain recombines TRBV28 with TRBJ2-2; D gene unclear. Germline V lookup: CDR1 MDHEN, CDR2 SYDVKM. Trimming took off 8 bases at V and 1 base at J, with 14 bases between the two ends. This CDR3 is 15 amino acids long. Written as DNA, the CDR3 is TGTGCCAGCCAGAACGGCAGGCAGAACACCGGGGAGCTGTTTTTT. Amino acid sequence: CASQNGRQNTGELFF.

V is TRBV4-1 and J is TRBJ1-1; D uncertain. The CDR3 has 16 amino acids. The ends were cut back, 0 bases at V and 1 base at J, with 12 bases in the middle. CDR1 MGHRA and CDR2 YSYEKL come from the germline V gene. The CDR3 bases are TGCGCCAGCAGCCAAGATCATCAGAAGTGGAACACTGAAGCTTTCTTT. It is translated as CASSQDHQKWNTEAFF.

The V call is TRBV7-8, the J call TRBJ1-2; 8 positions agree with TRBD1. The CDR3 is 14 residues long. Trimming took 5 bases from V and 1 from J; bases not matched to a gene: 3. Germline assignment: CDR1 SGHVS and CDR2 FQNEAQ. The CDR3 DNA follows: TGTGCCAGCAGCCCAGGGGGCGGTAACTATGGCTACACCTTC. Amino acid sequence: CASSPGGGNYGYTF.

A note on this clone: One junction end disagrees with the germline gene, perhaps due to a read error. The rearrangement uses TRBV4-1 and TRBJ2-3; D remains ambiguous. Germline values: CDR1 MGHRA, CDR2 YSYEKL. The length of the CDR3 is 14 residues. The CDR3 loop reads CASSLETTVDRQYF. The CDR3, as DNA: TGCGCCAGCAGCCTAGAGACCACGGTAGATAGGCAGTATTTT.

The chain employs TRBV5-4 and TRBJ2-5, with TRBD2 identical over 12 bases. CDR3 length: 16 amino acids. The ends lost 2 bases at V and 4 bases at J; junction bases unmatched: 6. Germline V CDR1 and CDR2: SGHNT, YYREEE (reference sequence). DNA of the CDR3: TGTGCCAGCAGCTTCTCTAGCGGGGGGGCCGGAGAGACCCAGTACTTC. This codes for CASSFSSGGAGETQYF.

The rearrangement uses TRBV5-6 and TRBJ2-5, with TRBD2 matching over 11 bases. Germline-derived CDR1 and CDR2 are SGHDT and YYEEEE. V dropped 4 bases and J dropped 5; count of bases not matched to a gene: 7. The CDR3 has 15 amino acids. This CDR3 is CASSPLAGGLETQYF. The CDR3 DNA follows: TGTGCCAGCAGCCCCCTAGCGGGGGGACTTGAGACCCAGTACTTC. Full variable domain (rest looked up from reference TRBV5-6 and TRBJ2-5): DAGVTQSPTHLIKTRGQQVTLRCSPKSGHDTVSWYQQALGQGPQFIFQYYEEEERQRGNFPDRFSGHQFPNYSSELNVNALLLGDSALYLCASSPLAGGLETQYFGPGTRLLVL.

About this clone: At one end, the junction sequence differs from germline, possibly due to a read error. The V and J genes are TRBV5-1 and TRBJ1-3; 9 bases match TRBD1. Germline V gene data show CDR1 as SGHRS and CDR2 as YFSETQ. The CDR3 covers 17 residues. CDR3 nucleotides: TGCGCCAGCAGCTTGGGGGGACAGGGAATCTCTCGAAACACCATATATTTT. Protein sequence: CASSLGGQGISRNTIYF.

The chain employs TRBV6-6 and TRBJ2-3, with 11 bases matching TRBD2. CDR3 size: 15 residues. Per the germline V gene, CDR1 is MNHNY and CDR2 is SVGAGI (reference sequence). V trimming: 5 bases; J trimming: 6 bases; junction bases outside the gene matches: 7. In DNA form, the CDR3 reads TGTGCCAGCAGTCTAGCGGGGGGCCGGTCCGATACGCAGTATTTT. Amino acids: CASSLAGGRSDTQYF.

This clone has a count of ten or more. The chain carries TRBV5-4 and TRBJ1-3; 9 positions agree with TRBD1. Losses at the gene ends were 3 bases for V and 1 base for J; bases not matched to a gene: 5. The germline V gene encodes CDR1 SGHNT and CDR2 YYREEE (reference sequence). CDR3 size: 16 residues. The CDR3 reads CASSWGQGSSGNTIYF. The CDR3 nucleotides are TGTGCCAGCAGCTGGGGACAGGGATCATCTGGAAACACCATATATTTT.

V usage is TRBV7-9 and J usage is TRBJ1-5; tentative D call: TRBD1 (6 bases). Germline V gene lookup returns CDR1 SEHNR and CDR2 FQNEAQ (reference sequence). V was trimmed by 3 bases and J by 0 bases, leaving 9 bases between them. The CDR3 is 15 amino acids. CDR3 sequence reads: CASSLGGSSNQPQHF. The DNA of the CDR3 is TGTGCCAGCAGCTTGGGGGGCAGTAGCAATCAGCCCCAGCATTTT.

This chain connects TRBV30 to TRBJ2-1; 8 nucleotides line up with TRBD2. The germline V gene has CDR1 GTSNPN and CDR2 SVGIG (reference sequence). CDR3 size: 12 residues. J was trimmed by 8 bases and V by 3 bases; bases with no gene match: 3. This chain's CDR3 is CAWRRGGYEQFF. The CDR3 nucleotides read TGTGCCTGGAGACGGGGGGGGTATGAGCAGTTCTTC.

The CDR3 DNA follows: TGCGCCAGCAGCTTTGGAGGGGGTCGGGACACTGAAGCTTTCTTT. This codes for CASSFGGGRDTEAFF. The chain joins TRBV5-1 to TRBJ1-1; TRBD1 is a possible D gene (6 bases). Per the germline V gene, CDR1 is SGHRS and CDR2 is YFSETQ. There are 15 residues in the CDR3. The germline V and J ends were trimmed by 2 bases and 3 bases, with 14 bases remaining between them.

The chain has TRBV6-6 and TRBJ1-2, with D tentatively TRBD1 (5 bases). Trimming took 5 bases from V and 7 from J, leaving 20 bases between them. Germline assignment: CDR1 MNHNY and CDR2 SVGAGI (reference sequence). The CDR3 covers 15 residues. CDR3 sequence (DNA): TGTGCCAGCAGTGCTGTTGGGGCAGAAGTGGGTGGCTACACCTTC. Translated: CASSAVGAEVGGYTF.

The V call is TRBV6-5, the J call TRBJ2-7; D perhaps matches TRBD2 (6 bases). CDR3 size: 13 residues. V lost 10 bases, J lost 6 bases, and 19 bases lay in between. The germline V gene has CDR1 MNHEY and CDR2 SVGAGI. The CDR3 DNA reads TGTGCCACCAACCCGGGGGTTGGTGGCGAGCAGTACTTC. It codes for CATNPGVGGEQYF.

The CDR3 loop is CASSSQANYGYTF. CDR3 DNA: TGCGCCAGCAGCTCCCAAGCAAACTATGGCTACACCTTC. The chain combines TRBV5-1 with TRBJ1-2; D uncertain. CDR3 length: 13 residues. V lost 3 bases and J 2 bases, leaving 8 bases between the germline ends. In germline, CDR1 is SGHRS, CDR2 YFSETQ.

This CDR3 reads CASSLLGVANEKLFF. CDR3 nucleotide sequence: TGTGCCAGCAGCTTGTTAGGGGTAGCTAATGAAAAACTGTTTTTT. The chain uses TRBV5-6 and TRBJ1-4; possible D gene TRBD1, 5 bases. Trimming removed 1 base from V and 3 bases from J, with 10 bases in between. The CDR3 sequence is 15 residues long. Germline CDR1 and CDR2: SGHDT and YYEEEE.

V and J are TRBV4-3 and TRBJ1-5; TRBD1 might be the D (5 bases). The CDR3 extends over 15 amino acids. The V gene's germline CDR1 is LGHNA and CDR2 YSLEER. The germline V and J ends were trimmed by 0 bases and 4 bases, with 10 bases remaining between them. The CDR3 here is CASSQDPQGNQPQHF. The CDR3, as DNA: TGCGCCAGCAGCCAAGATCCGCAGGGTAATCAGCCCCAGCATTTT.

This clone was found a few times. The chain uses TRBV19 and TRBJ1-5; a possible D gene is TRBD1 (6 bases). CDR1 LNHDA and CDR2 SQIVND come from the germline V gene (reference sequence). V was cut by 7 bases and J by 0 bases, with 16 bases left in between. The CDR3 extends over 16 amino acids. The CDR3 nucleotides read TGTGCCAGTAAGCCCGGACAGTACATTAGCAATCAGCCCCAGCATTTT. It specifies CASKPGQYISNQPQHF.

The V gene is TRBV7-9, the J gene TRBJ2-6; D tentatively fits TRBD1 or TRBD2 (5 bases each). The V end lost 3 bases, the J end lost 2 bases, and 8 bases lay between the germline ends. The CDR3 contains 15 residues. From germline, CDR1 is SEHNR and CDR2 FQNEAQ (reference sequence). CDR3 amino acids: CASSLGTPGANVLTF. CDR3 nucleotide sequence: TGTGCCAGCAGCTTGGGGACCCCTGGGGCCAACGTCCTGACTTTC.

The rearrangement links TRBV19 to TRBJ2-1; the D gene is possibly TRBD2 (6 bases). Germline CDR1 and CDR2: LNHDA and SQIVND (reference sequence). V was shortened by 10 bases and J by 10 bases, with 20 bases between the two germline ends. The CDR3 consists of 13 residues. CDR3 sequence (DNA): TGTGCCACGATGGGGCGGGGCATATACGAGCAGTTCTTC. Its translation: CATMGRGIYEQFF.

The table lists this clone with a count of one. The rearrangement uses TRBV19 and TRBJ2-7; maybe TRBD2 (6 bases). The CDR3 totals 15 residues. Trimming took 6 bases from V and 6 from J, leaving 21 bases between them. The germline CDR1 and CDR2 sequences are LNHDA and SQIVND (reference sequence). The CDR3: CASSTKSGGSSEQYF. The CDR3 coding sequence is TGTGCCAGTAGCACAAAAAGTGGGGGGAGCTCCGAGCAGTACTTC.

This clone was observed a few times. The V gene is TRBV19, the J gene TRBJ1-4, with TRBD1 as a possible D gene (5 bases). Looked up from germline, CDR1 is LNHDA and CDR2 is SQIVND (reference sequence). This CDR3 has 14 amino acids. Trimming left V 5 bases short and J 8 bases short, with 15 bases between. The CDR3 nucleotides are TGTGCCAGTAGTCTCGGGACGGCCCCCGAAAAACTGTTTTTT. It specifies CASSLGTAPEKLFF.

The J gene is TRBJ2-7, the V gene TRBV4-1; D is possibly TRBD2 (5 bases). The CDR3 has 15 amino acids. In germline, CDR1 is MGHRA, CDR2 YSYEKL. Between the trimmed V and J ends, which lost 3 bases and 2 bases, there was a span of 14 bases. CDR3 in amino acids: CASSQEKDGTYEQYF. CDR3 sequence (DNA): TGCGCCAGCAGCCAGGAAAAGGACGGGACCTACGAGCAGTACTTC.

This clone came up once. V usage is TRBV11-1 and J usage is TRBJ1-1, with 7 bases lining up with TRBD1. The germline V gene has CDR1 SGHAT and CDR2 FQDESV (reference sequence). The V gene end was trimmed by 5 bases and the J gene end by 3 bases; junction bases not matched to a gene: 12. The CDR3 is 16 residues long. The CDR3 bases are TGTGCCAGCAGCCAGGGGGTATGGCCTAAATACACTGAAGCTTTCTTT. It codes for CASSQGVWPKYTEAFF. The complete variable domain, with remaining parts taken from reference TRBV11-1 and TRBJ1-1, reads EAEVAQSPRYKITEKSQAVAFWCDPISGHATLYWYRQILGQGPELLVQFQDESVVDDSQLPKDRFSAERLKGVDSTLKIQPAELGDSAMYLCASSQGVWPKYTEAFFGQGTRLTVV.

This CDR3 is CASSLAGYEQYF. The CDR3 coding sequence is TGTGCCAGCAGTTTGGCTGGTTACGAGCAGTACTTC. This chain joins TRBV28 and TRBJ2-7; D is undetermined. Germline values: CDR1 MDHEN, CDR2 SYDVKM. The CDR3 contains 12 residues. Trimming pared 3 bases from V and 4 bases from J, leaving 7 bases between.

This clone was seen just once. Other DNA sequences from this sample encode an identical CDR3 as well. The V call is TRBV5-1, the J call TRBJ2-7, with 9 bases matching TRBD1. The V gene end was trimmed by 4 bases and the J gene end by 3 bases; junction bases not matched to a gene: 8. The CDR3 runs to 15 residues. Looked up from germline, CDR1 is SGHRS and CDR2 is YFSETQ. CDR3 sequence: CASSLTPGQGYEQYF. The CDR3 nucleotides read TGCGCCAGCAGCCTCACTCCGGGACAGGGCTACGAGCAGTACTTC.